Here is one T cell receptor beta chain with its context. The clone's antigen remains unknown. It has no much larger one-base neighbor in the sample; base qualities were not kept. The record originates from a study of siplizumab effects on memory and regulatory T cells (dated by TCRdb to about 2019). In terms of the full investigation: The effect of the anti-CD2 antibody siplizumab on alloreactive T-cell subsets was examined in allogeneic mixed lymphocyte reactions constructed from human PBMCs. Paper-wide results and their limitations: For roughly 80-97% of proliferating CD4+ or CD8+ clones, no naive or memory phenotype could be assigned. Because sequences below about 10^-5 frequency were poorly captured, only a minor fraction of alloreactive clones could be mapped to unstimulated subsets. The cumulative frequency of alloreactive sequences that could be traced back to unstimulated CD4+ memory T cells was significantly reduced by siplizumab. Among mappable alloreactive CD4+ clones, the Treg-derived fraction averaged 68.8% with siplizumab versus around 25% in control reactions. The suppressive function of proliferating Tregs from siplizumab cultures was not functionally confirmed. Greater diversity appeared to be present in unstimulated naive T cells than in memory T cells, and a substantial contribution to the alloresponse seemed to be made by naive cells.

TCRbeta CDR3 sequencing was performed on sorted unstimulated T cells and on proliferating T cells recovered from mixed lymphocyte reactions. Fresh whole blood from fewer than twelve HLA-typed healthy donors was used to isolate PBMCs. To map where alloreactive clones came from, unstimulated CD4+ non-regulatory T cells were FACS-sorted. Library preparation was by the immunoSEQ multiplex PCR assay. About 10^5 TCR templates per sample were assayed by the deep sequencing platform. Genomic DNA extracted from sorted T cells was the material used for TCRbeta CDR3 sequencing. In the original analysis: The R programming language was used for clonal analysis of TCRbeta CDR3 data. Unstimulated samples were compared with post-reaction CFSE-low samples to define alloreactive CD4+ and CD8+ clones. By matching sequences to the repertoires of sorted unstimulated Treg and non-Treg cells, each alloreactive CD4+ clone was assigned a regulatory or non-regulatory origin. This is the immuneACCESS table as TCRdb keeps it, with only in-frame sequences that have V and J called. A part of the clones is gone; compared with another copy, unresolved V genes explain less than half, and the rest is unexplained. V and J calls and clone size are copied from that table; D and trimming were computed from the DNA. The sample table shows tens of thousands of clones, and approximately 95% are seen once. In total, the top ten clones hold around 0.33% of the sample.

Including cysteine and phenylalanine, the CDR3 has 16 amino acids. Of all the DNA, just the CDR3 is kept, 48 bases in frame from base 1. Relative to germline, V is missing 4 bases and J is missing 8 bases, with 10 bases of the junction outside any gene match. The germline V gene (reference sequence) supplies CDR1 SGHNT and CDR2 YYREEE. The sequencing input was non-Treg CD4+ T cells sorted from blood. The sample's cell subset or site, from its label and the paper: FACS-sorted unstimulated CD4+ non-regulatory T cells. The sequence joins TRBV5-4 to TRBJ2-1; 12 bases in the junction line up with TRBD2. This clonotype was obtained from a human donor in good health. The base sequence is TGTGCCAGCAGCCTGGCTAGCGGGAGGGCCAAGGATGAGCAGTTCTTC. It encodes CASSLASGRAKDEQFF.